These T cell receptor beta chains were read from a single sample in a study of vaccination effects on CD4 cells after COVID-19. No antigen has been assigned to these receptors. Produced via immunoSEQ multiplex PCR; TCRdb's table is partial and in-frame only. The sample yields 65,000 to 90,000 clones, 78% seen once. Sequencing used CD4+ T cells from PBMCs cultured with SARS-CoV-2 spike peptides, obtained before COVID-19 vaccination. The receptors come from a human donor who received a COVID-19 vaccine. Each CDR3 is given with its conserved first and last residue. The order of the fields is V gene, clone size, D gene, J gene, CDR3 DNA, CDR3 protein. The D gene is left open where the match is weak. Clone size appears in some rows only: once, few, many, or a class for an expanded clone.

TRBV27	.	.	TRBJ1-4	TGTGCCAGCAGTTTACTGGAATCCCGAAAACTGTTTTTT	CASSLLESRKLFF
TRBV7-3	.	TRBD2	TRBJ2-3	TGTGCCAGCAGTAAGCGGGGGGGGCTCACAGATACGCAGTATTTT	CASSKRGGLTDTQYF
TRBV5-1	.	.	TRBJ1-6	TGCGCCAGCACCGGGACGGCTAATTCACCCCTCCACTTT	CASTGTANSPLHF
TRBV30	.	.	TRBJ2-3	TGTGCCTGGAGTGAGAACAGGGTAGGTCTGGGTACGCAGTATTTT	CAWSENRVGLGTQYF
TRBV21-1	few	.	TRBJ1-2	TGTGCCAGCGCCACCAGGGGGCCGACAGGGGACGGCTACACCTTC	CASATRGPTGDGYTF
TRBV11-1	once	.	TRBJ2-3	TGTGCCACCCAAGTGAACGGATGGGCAGATACGCAGTATTTT	CATQVNGWADTQYF
TRBV21-1	.	.	TRBJ2-1	TGTGCCAGCAGGGGGACCGCCCCGCACGGTGAGCAGTTCTTC	CASRGTAPHGEQFF
TRBV20-1	few	.	TRBJ1-2	TGCAGTTCCGGGGGCAGCTATGGCTACACCTTC	CSSGGSYGYTF
TRBV19	.	TRBD1	TRBJ2-1	TGTGCCAGTACGGGACAGGGGGCTAATGAGCAGTTCTTC	CASTGQGANEQFF
TRBV6-6	once	.	TRBJ1-3	TGTGCCAGCAAGAGGGGTACAGGAAACACCATATATTTT	CASKRGTGNTIYF
TRBV5-8	.	.	TRBJ1-1	TGTGCCAGCAGCTTCTCCGGGGACACTGAAGCTTTCTTT	CASSFSGDTEAFF
TRBV4-1	.	.	TRBJ2-1	TGCGCCAGCAGCCAAGTCGACGTTAGACGTTGGGGGCGGAATGAGCAGTTCTTC	CASSQVDVRRWGRNEQFF
TRBV7-9	once	.	TRBJ1-5	TGTGCCAGCAGCTCCAGTCCCAATCAGCCCCAGCATTTT	CASSSSPNQPQHF
TRBV29-1	.	.	TRBJ1-1	TGCAGCGTTGGGACCACCTCCGCTTTCTTT	CSVGTTSAFF
TRBV7-6	.	TRBD1	TRBJ2-3	TGTGCCAGCAGCAAGGGACAGGGGGCTCTCGATACGCAGTATTTT	CASSKGQGALDTQYF
TRBV5-1	.	.	TRBJ2-1	TGCGCCAGCAGCTTCCCGGGGGACTCGGAGCAGTTCTTC	CASSFPGDSEQFF
TRBV10-1	.	.	TRBJ2-3	TGCGCCAGCAGTGGAACGATACTGACAGGATTTTGGGGCACAGATACGCAGTATTTT	CASSGTILTGFWGTDTQYF
TRBV29-1	.	.	TRBJ1-6	TGCAGCGTTGGGGGGGCAGAGGGTTCACCCCTCCACTTT	CSVGGAEGSPLHF
TRBV5-4	few	TRBD1	TRBJ1-2	TGTGCCAGCAGCTTACAGACAGGGTCGGGCTACACCTTC	CASSLQTGSGYTF
TRBV9	.	.	TRBJ2-1	TGTGCCAGCAGCCCATTCGTTAGGAATGAGCAGTTCTTC	CASSPFVRNEQFF
TRBV6-6	.	.	TRBJ1-4	TGTGCCAGCAGTTACCCGTCAGGGATGTTAGAAAAACTGTTTTTT	CASSYPSGMLEKLFF
TRBV4-3	.	.	TRBJ1-3	TGCGCCAGCAGCCAGGACTATCAGAGCTCTGGAAACACCATATATTTT	CASSQDYQSSGNTIYF
TRBV5-1	once	TRBD1	TRBJ2-1	TGCGCCAGCAGCCTAGGACAGGGGTACAATGAGCAGTTCTTC	CASSLGQGYNEQFF
TRBV19	.	.	TRBJ1-2	TGTGCCAGTAGTATTAACAGGGACTATGGCTACACCTTC	CASSINRDYGYTF
TRBV30	.	TRBD1	TRBJ1-1	TGTGCCTGGAGTCTCCTTGAGGACAGGAAGAACACTGAAGCTTTCTTT	CAWSLLEDRKNTEAFF
TRBV4-1	.	TRBD1	TRBJ1-2	TGCGCCAGCAGCTGGGACAGTACTAACTATGGCTACACCTTC	CASSWDSTNYGYTF
TRBV29-1	.	.	TRBJ1-5	TGCAGCGTTGGGGGGGACAATCAGCCCCAGCATTTT	CSVGGDNQPQHF
TRBV7-2	.	TRBD1	TRBJ2-5	TGTGCCAGCAGCTCCCGGGACAGGGGGCAGGGGGAGACCCAGTACTTC	CASSSRDRGQGETQYF
TRBV9	.	.	TRBJ1-4	TGTGCCAGCAGCCCCGGCGGGGGCCGTGAAAAACTGTTTTTT	CASSPGGGREKLFF
TRBV29-1	.	.	TRBJ2-5	TGCAGCGTTCCGCAGGGGACAGAGACCCAGTACTTC	CSVPQGTETQYF
TRBV9	.	TRBD1	TRBJ2-2	TGTGCCAGCAGCGCGGTGTGGGACAGGGGTAACGGGGAGCTGTTTTTT	CASSAVWDRGNGELFF